This T cell receptor (beta chain) was sequenced for a study of cytomegalovirus exposure and HLA in healthy donors. PCR primers comprised 60 Vbeta and 13 Jbeta primers. Assay: immunoSEQ multiplex PCR; the TCRdb copy retains only in-frame clones and omits some. The table shows some 76,000 clones, with about 75% occurring only once. The CDR3 has 15 amino acids. V lost 5 bases, J lost 7 bases, and 17 bases lay in between. CDR1 is SGHTA, CDR2 FQGTGA, per germline. This receptor was obtained from a man in his 60s in good health and CMV-seropositive. Sequenced sample: PBMCs. This chain uses TRBV7-3 with TRBJ2-2, with TRBD2 as a possible D gene (5 bases). The CDR3 coding sequence is TGTGCCAGCAGCATCACCAAACTAGGAATCGGGGAGCTGTTTTTT. Protein: CASSITKLGIGELFF.